The 16 T cell receptor beta chains below come from one sample, sequenced in a study of blood T cell repertoires in COVID-19. Libraries were prepared by immunoSEQ multiplex PCR; TCRdb keeps only in-frame clonotypes and omits some of them. The sample consists of a few hundred thousand clones, roughly 90% of them appearing once. What was sequenced was PBMCs or T cells enriched from blood (not recorded which). Receptors originate from a woman in her 30s who had recovered from COVID-19.

The rearrangement links TRBV24-1 to TRBJ2-1; 8 bases map to TRBD2. Unmatched junction bases numbered 4, after V lost 1 base and J lost 3 bases. The germline CDR1 and CDR2 sequences are KGHDR and SFDVKD. This CDR3 has 16 amino acids. The CDR3 DNA reads TGTGCCACCAGTGATTTTACTAGCGGAGACTACAATGAGCAGTTCTTC. Translated, it gives CATSDFTSGDYNEQFF.

CDR3 region: CASSLYPGTKTYEQYF. The CDR3 nucleotides are TGTGCCAGCAGTTTATACCCCGGGACTAAGACCTACGAGCAGTACTTC. This chain uses TRBV28 with TRBJ2-7; 7 nucleotides line up with TRBD2. This CDR3 spans 16 amino acids. V trimming: 1 base; J trimming: 2 bases; junction bases outside the gene matches: 8. CDR1 and CDR2 (germline): MDHEN, SYDVKM.

For this clone: One end of the junction is discordant with germline, which a read error may explain. This chain connects TRBV2 to TRBJ2-3; D remains ambiguous. The CDR3 sequence is 13 residues long. From germline, CDR1 is SNHLY and CDR2 FYNNEI. Here the CDR3 DNA reads TGTGCCAGCAGGGAAGAGGTAGCTTATACGCAGTATTTT. It codes for CASREEVAYTQYF.

CDR3 coding DNA: TGTGCCAGCAGCTTACCATCAACTAATACAGGGTTGCCCATAGATGATACGCAGTATTTT. Its translation: CASSLPSTNTGLPIDDTQYF. This rearrangement joins TRBV7-8 to TRBJ2-3; weak D call: TRBD1 (6 bases). Trimming shortened V by 2 bases and J by 6 bases, and 30 bases separated the two germline ends. This CDR3 is built from 20 residues. Germline CDR1 and CDR2: SGHVS and FQNEAQ.

The V gene is TRBV21-1, the J gene TRBJ2-5; TRBD1, the table's D call, was not compared with the DNA. TRBV21-1 represents a pseudogene. CDR3 length: 18 residues. In DNA, the CDR3 is TGTGCCAGCAGCGTCTCCCCGTCTGGGACAGCTCTCCAAGAGACCCAGTACTTC. Translation: CASSVSPSGTALQETQYF.

In regard to this clone: Other DNA sequences in this sample translate to the same CDR3. V and J are TRBV29-1 and TRBJ2-5; 11 bases fit TRBD1. There are 17 residues in the CDR3. The J segment lost 2 bases and the V segment lost 1 base, leaving 9 bases of the junction unmatched. Germline V lookup: CDR1 SQVTM, CDR2 ANQGSEA. CDR3 nucleotide sequence: TGCAGCGTTGAAGGGGGAGGGACAGGGGGGCGGCAAGAGACCCAGTACTTC. Translating gives CSVEGGGTGGRQETQYF.

This chain joins TRBV5-6 and TRBJ2-5; the match to TRBD2 covers 12 bases. The CDR3 is 15 residues long. Germline V gene sequence: CDR1 SGHDT, CDR2 YYEEEE. With V trimmed by 4 bases and J by 4 bases, 5 bases remained unmatched. CDR3 residues: CASSLRTSGVETQYF. CDR3 in DNA: TGTGCCAGCAGCCTACGGACTAGCGGGGTAGAGACCCAGTACTTC.

On this clone itself: An end of the junction differs from the germline gene, which may be a read error. The J gene is TRBJ1-1, the V gene TRBV9, with a weak D call TRBD1 (6 bases). Germline assignment: CDR1 SGDLS and CDR2 YYNGEE. CDR3 length: 11 amino acids. CDR3 loop: CASSVVQGSYF. CDR3 in DNA: TGTGCCAGCAGCGTAGTACAGGGAAGCTACTTT.

The chain has TRBV5-1 and TRBJ2-3; TRBD2 matches at 7 bases. The V gene's germline CDR1 is SGHRS and CDR2 YFSETQ. V lost 3 bases and J lost 3; bases outside the gene matches: 7. The CDR3 runs 15 residues. The CDR3 is CASSSERDKTDTQYF. DNA for the CDR3: TGCGCCAGCAGCTCGGAGCGGGATAAGACAGATACGCAGTATTTT.

This rearrangement joins TRBV6-5 to TRBJ1-5; tentatively, D is TRBD1 (5 bases). Germline CDR1 reads MNHEY; CDR2 reads SVGAGI. V lost 6 bases, J lost 4 bases, and 13 bases lay in between. This CDR3 contains 14 residues. DNA of the CDR3: TGTGCCAGCAGGTGGGGGGGACCAAATCAGCCCCAGCATTTT. It yields the protein CASRWGGPNQPQHF.

This rearrangement joins TRBV5-1 to TRBJ1-4, with unresolved D. Germline V gene sequence: CDR1 SGHRS, CDR2 YFSETQ. The CDR3 has 18 residues. Trimming shortened V by 0 bases and J by 3 bases, and 18 bases separated the two germline ends. The DNA for the CDR3 is TGCGCCAGCAGCTTGGTGGTTCGTCCAGGCTCGGCTAATGAAAAACTGTTTTTT. Its protein is CASSLVVRPGSANEKLFF.

Only a few counts were recorded for this clone. V usage is TRBV10-3 and J usage is TRBJ2-5, with 7 bases lining up with TRBD2. Germline loops: CDR1 ENHRY, CDR2 SYGVKD. The CDR3 consists of 13 residues. Trimming removed 4 bases from V and 6 bases from J; junction bases left unmatched: 5. The CDR3 bases are TGTGCCATCAGTGCCGGGGGAGGGAAGACCCAGTACTTC. Translation gives CAISAGGGKTQYF.

This clone has more than one count but fewer than ten. The V call is TRBV7-3, the J call TRBJ1-1; D is undetermined. The V end lost 0 bases, the J end lost 9 bases, and 8 bases lay between the germline ends. The CDR3 contains 12 residues. The V gene's germline CDR1 is SGHTA and CDR2 FQGTGA. The chain's CDR3 is CASSLTGRKAFF. In DNA form, the CDR3 reads TGTGCCAGCAGCTTAACCGGGAGAAAAGCTTTCTTT.

CDR3 region: CASSLIGGRSYEQYF. The CDR3, as DNA: TGTGCCAGCAGTTTGATCGGCGGCCGCTCCTACGAGCAGTACTTC. This sequence joins TRBV28 and TRBJ2-7; D uncertain. Germline V gives CDR1 MDHEN, CDR2 SYDVKM. CDR3 size: 15 residues. The germline V and J ends were trimmed by 3 bases and 0 bases, with 12 bases remaining between them.

The rearrangement uses TRBV24-1 and TRBJ2-1; 9 bases are shared with TRBD1. J lost 3 bases, V lost 4 bases, and 6 bases had no gene match. CDR3 length: 16 residues. The germline V gene has CDR1 KGHDR and CDR2 SFDVKD. The CDR3 here is CATSDPTGGVYNEQFF. The CDR3 nucleotides read TGTGCCACCAGTGACCCTACAGGGGGCGTCTACAATGAGCAGTTCTTC.

This chain uses TRBV28 with TRBJ1-1, with no clear D. The V gene's germline CDR1 is MDHEN and CDR2 SYDVKM. This CDR3 has 13 residues. Trimming took off 5 bases at V and 0 bases at J, with 7 bases between the two ends. The CDR3 spells CASSRFMNTEAFF. In DNA, the CDR3 is TGTGCCAGCAGTCGGTTCATGAACACTGAAGCTTTCTTT.